The rows below give T cell receptor beta chains drawn from one sample of a study of cytomegalovirus exposure and HLA in healthy donors. Method: immunoSEQ multiplex PCR; TCRdb's copy keeps in-frame clones and lacks some. The sample has about 160,000 clones; roughly 80% are singletons. Sequences were obtained from PBMCs. These receptors were collected from a girl aged 5 to 17 in good health and CMV-seropositive. CDR3s include the opening cysteine and the closing phenylalanine or tryptophan. Fields, in order: J gene, D gene, V gene, clone size, CDR3 DNA, CDR3 protein. D genes are given only for firm matches. Expanded clones get a size class; other rows say once, few or many, or leave the size out.

>TRBJ2-1|TRBD2|TRBV10-3|-
TGTGCCATCAGTCCGAGACTAGCGGAATACAATGAGCAGTTCTTC
CAISPRLAEYNEQFF
>TRBJ2-7|TRBD1|TRBV6-5|-
TGTGCCAGCAGTTACGGGGGCGGACAGGGGACCTACGAGCAGTACTTC
CASSYGGGQGTYEQYF
>TRBJ2-1|TRBD2|TRBV7-2|-
TGTGCCAGCAGCCCAGCGGGGGGGCCTAATGAGCAGTTCTTC
CASSPAGGPNEQFF
>TRBJ1-3|-|TRBV7-6|-
TGTGCCAGCAGCTTAGAGCAAGCAGCGCTCTTCTCTGGAAACACCATATATTTT
CASSLEQAALFSGNTIYF
>TRBJ1-2|TRBD1|TRBV5-1|-
TGCGCCAGCAGCCGTACAGGGGCCGCAGATGGCTACACCTTC
CASSRTGAADGYTF
>TRBJ1-5|-|TRBV7-8|-
TGTGCCAGCAGCTTAGGCCTTACCCACAATAGCAATCAGCCCCAGCATTTT
CASSLGLTHNSNQPQHF
>TRBJ2-7|-|TRBV15|-
TGTGCCACCAGCAGAGATACTTACAGGGCGGTGGAGCAGTACTTC
CATSRDTYRAVEQYF
>TRBJ2-1|-|TRBV7-6|-
TGTGCCAGCAGGCAAGGAGGGGACTCCTACAATGAGCAGTTCTTC
CASRQGGDSYNEQFF
>TRBJ1-1|-|TRBV29-1|-
TGCAGCGTTGGTGGTGTTCGGACTGAAGCTTTCTTT
CSVGGVRTEAFF
>TRBJ2-2|TRBD1|TRBV10-3|-
TGTGCCATCAGTTGGGGACAGGGGGAAACCGGGGAGCTGTTTTTT
CAISWGQGETGELFF
>TRBJ1-3|-|TRBV28|-
TGTGCCAGCAGAAGACAGTCTGGAAACACCATATATTTT
CASRRQSGNTIYF
>TRBJ2-7|TRBD1|TRBV14|few
TGTGCCAGCAGCCAGACAGGGGTTGCCTACGAGCAGTACTTC
CASSQTGVAYEQYF
>TRBJ2-7|TRBD2|TRBV2|-
TGTGCCAGTTCCGGGACTAGCGGGCTCGCCTACGAGCAGTACTTC
CASSGTSGLAYEQYF
>TRBJ1-2|-|TRBV20-1|-
TGCAGTGCTAGCGAGGACTATGGCTACACCTTC
CSASEDYGYTF
>TRBJ1-3|-|TRBV5-1|-
TGCGCCAGCAGCCCTGGGGCGACTGGAAACACCATATATTTT
CASSPGATGNTIYF
>TRBJ2-1|TRBD2|TRBV18|-
TGTGCCAGCTCACCAGCCCTTGCGGGAGGATCCTACAATGAGCAGTTCTTC
CASSPALAGGSYNEQFF
>TRBJ2-7|-|TRBV7-2|-
TGTGCCAGCAGCTTACAGGGGGGAGGCGAGCAGTACTTC
CASSLQGGGEQYF